The 3 T cell receptor beta chains reported below all come from one sample, sequenced in a study of blood T cell repertoires in COVID-19. Libraries were prepared by immunoSEQ multiplex PCR; TCRdb keeps only in-frame clonotypes and omits some of them. This sample has 190,000 or so clones, with approximately 90% found just once. Sequenced material: PBMCs or T cells enriched from blood (not recorded which). These receptors were collected from a man aged 25-45 years who had recovered from COVID-19.

The V gene is TRBV24-1, the J gene TRBJ1-2; 7 bases are shared with TRBD1. Trimming cost V 4 bases and J 2 bases; bases outside gene matches: 3. Germline CDR1 is KGHDR and CDR2 is SFDVKD. The CDR3 has 14 residues. CDR3 bases: TGTGCCACCAGTGACCCGGGACAGAACTATGGCTACACCTTC. Amino acid sequence: CATSDPGQNYGYTF.

The J gene is TRBJ2-7, the V gene TRBV5-4; 15 nucleotides agree with TRBD2. V lost 5 bases and J lost 0; bases outside the gene matches: 9. This CDR3 has 18 amino acids. Germline V CDR1 and CDR2: SGHNT, YYREEE (reference sequence). The CDR3 loop reads CASRRGLAGGASSYEQYF. CDR3 nucleotides: TGTGCCAGCAGACGGGGACTAGCGGGAGGCGCAAGCTCCTACGAGCAGTACTTC.

The chain joins TRBV4-1 to TRBJ2-4; the match to TRBD2 covers 11 bases. The CDR3 has 13 amino acids. Germline CDR1 MGHRA, CDR2 YSYEKL. The ends lost 5 bases at V and 10 bases at J; junction bases unmatched: 4. The CDR3 bases are TGCGCCAGCAGCACCCGGACTAGCGGGATTCAGTACTTC. Amino acids: CASSTRTSGIQYF.